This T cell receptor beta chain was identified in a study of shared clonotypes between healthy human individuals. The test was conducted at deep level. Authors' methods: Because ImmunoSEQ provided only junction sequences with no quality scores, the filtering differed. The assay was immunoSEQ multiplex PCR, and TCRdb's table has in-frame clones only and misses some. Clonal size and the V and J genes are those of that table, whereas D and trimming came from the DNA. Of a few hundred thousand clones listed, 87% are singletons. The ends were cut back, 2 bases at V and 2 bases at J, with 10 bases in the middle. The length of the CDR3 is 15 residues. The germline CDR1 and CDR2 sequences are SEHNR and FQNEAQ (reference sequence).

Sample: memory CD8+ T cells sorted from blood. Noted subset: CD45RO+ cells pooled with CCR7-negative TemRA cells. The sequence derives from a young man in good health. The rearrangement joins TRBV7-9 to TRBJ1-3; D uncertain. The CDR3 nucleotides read TGTGCCAGCAGCTTAACTAGGAGGACTGGAAACACCATATATTTT. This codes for CASSLTRRTGNTIYF.